This T cell receptor beta chain is drawn from a study of OX40 agonist ivuxolimab in advanced cancers. At the level of the whole study: Ivuxolimab, which targeted the costimulatory receptor OX40 (CD134), was an agonistic, fully human IgG2 monoclonal antibody. Intravenous ivuxolimab was administered to patients every 2 weeks at six dose levels: 0.01, 0.1, 0.3, 1.5, 3 and 10 mg/kg. Among the roughly 54 dose-escalation patients, around 20 had hepatocellular carcinoma, 15 melanoma, 9 renal cell carcinoma and 9 head and neck cancer. A male proportion of roughly 80% and a mean age of approximately 58 years, ranging from 23 to 79, were recorded for the dose-escalation cohort. Prior anti-PD-1, anti-PD-L1 or anti-CTLA-4 therapy was permitted, and 40% of dose-escalation patients had received checkpoint inhibitors. Partial responses occurred in three dose-escalation patients, of whom one had hepatocellular carcinoma and two had cutaneous melanoma. The point of sequencing TCRbeta in the periphery was to test whether ivuxolimab changed TCR sequence diversity and drove clonal T-cell expansion. The monotherapy dose-escalation portion (N ≈ 50 patients) of the phase I ivuxolimab trial is reported in the paper. General findings and caveats noted by the study authors: At doses of 0.1 to 3.0 mg/kg, clonal expansion of both CD4+ and CD8+ blood T cells was observed from baseline to week 6. Low levels of normalized T-cell clonal expansion were also shown by some nonresponding patients. Which antigens the clonally expanded peripheral T cells were specific for was not determined. Partial responders in the 0.1-3.0 mg/kg groups had among the lowest normalized peripheral clonal expansion, especially among CD8+ T cells. After ivuxolimab, expanded clones were on average more numerous among CD8+ T cells than among CD4+ T cells.

Of note for this clone: Its antigen is still unknown. Base qualities were left out, and no much larger clone turns up one base away.

Patients with autoimmune disease history or receiving systemic immunosuppression were excluded from the trial. In every dose cohort, peripheral blood was drawn for TCR sequencing at baseline, cycle 4 day 1, and cycle 7 day 1. The samples were taken from a phase I, first-in-human, multicenter, open-label dose-escalation trial of ivuxolimab. Adults with locally advanced or metastatic head and neck squamous cell, hepatocellular, melanoma or renal cell carcinoma were enrolled in the trial. Before TCR sequencing, CD4+ T cells and CD8+ T cells from peripheral blood were sorted into separate populations. For sequencing of the TCRbeta CDR3 region, genomic DNA was extracted from the sorted cells. TCRbeta CDR3 regions were sequenced using the immunoSEQ Assay. As stored in TCRdb, this immuneACCESS dataset retains in-frame rearrangements with V and J assigned. A fraction of the clones does not appear; measured against another copy, unresolved V genes explain less than half of the discrepancy, and the remainder lacks a known reason. This sample gives around 110,000 clones in total; just over 90% of them show up just once. Of the sample, about 0.5% falls within the top ten clones.

The germline V gene (reference sequence) specifies MNHNY as CDR1 and SVGAGI as CDR2. The CDR3 spans 12 residues, from the cysteine through the phenylalanine. CDR3 DNA is the only sequence kept; it has 36 bases, read in frame from the first base. Trimming removed 0 bases from V and 7 bases from J, leaving 3 bases between the germline ends. The chain employs TRBV6-6 and TRBJ1-4, with no confident D gene call. Sample: CD4+ or CD8+ T cells sorted from blood, taken in a trial of the OX40 agonist ivuxolimab. The receptor was isolated from an adult with an advanced solid tumor such as melanoma, head and neck, liver or kidney cancer. The CDR3 has the sequence CASSYSGEKLFF. The nucleotide sequence reads as follows: TGTGCCAGCAGTTACTCCGGTGAAAAACTGTTTTTT.